Each of the 9 T cell receptor beta chains below was sequenced from the same sample in a study of cytomegalovirus exposure and HLA in healthy donors. Data came from immunoSEQ multiplex PCR; TCRdb stores just in-frame clones and leaves some out. This table holds 150,000 to 200,000 clones, about 85% found once. Sequences were obtained from PBMCs. These receptors were obtained from a young man in good health and CMV-seropositive.

V gene TRBV28 combines with J gene TRBJ2-1, with D hard to call. The germline V and J ends were trimmed by 2 bases and 7 bases, with 6 bases remaining between them. The CDR3 consists of 12 residues. CDR1 is MDHEN, CDR2 SYDVKM, per germline. CDR3: CASSLPGNEQFF. CDR3 DNA sequence: TGTGCCAGCAGTTTACCCGGTAATGAGCAGTTCTTC.

This chain uses TRBV19 with TRBJ1-1, with D possibly TRBD1 on 6 matching bases. Germline CDR1 is LNHDA and CDR2 is SQIVND (reference sequence). V lost 1 base to trimming and J lost 6 bases, with 21 bases between them. This CDR3 has 17 amino acids. This CDR3 reads CASSIGQGKGSLAEAFF. CDR3 bases: TGTGCCAGTAGTATAGGTCAGGGGAAAGGGTCTTTGGCTGAAGCTTTCTTT.

This chain connects TRBV27 to TRBJ2-1; TRBD2 aligns across 8 bases. Germline CDR1 MNHEY, CDR2 SMNVEV (reference sequence). The V and J ends lost 4 bases and 8 bases, in that order; junction bases with no gene match: 10. This CDR3 is 15 amino acids long. As DNA, the CDR3 is TGTGCCAGCAGTTCAGCCAGCGGGGGAGTGGATGAGCAGTTCTTC. It yields the protein CASSSASGGVDEQFF.

The chain has TRBV28 and TRBJ2-3; D possibly corresponds to TRBD1 (6 bases). The germline gives CDR1 MDHEN, CDR2 SYDVKM. The CDR3 spans 13 residues. The germline V and J ends were trimmed by 5 bases and 4 bases, with 10 bases remaining between them. Written as DNA, the CDR3 is TGTGCCAGCAGTCCCCAGGGGTCAGATACGCAGTATTTT. Protein product: CASSPQGSDTQYF. The entire variable domain, with the rest obtained from reference TRBV28 and TRBJ2-3, is as follows: DVKVTQSSRYLVKRTGEKVFLECVQDMDHENMFWYRQDPGLGLRLIYFSYDVKMKEKGDIPEGYSVSREKKERFSLILESASTNQTSMYLCASSPQGSDTQYFGPGTRLTVL.

The J gene is TRBJ2-3, the V gene TRBV5-1, with 12 positions matching TRBD2. The CDR3 length is 18 residues. Trimming cost V 4 bases and J 4 bases; bases outside gene matches: 13. Germline V lookup: CDR1 SGHRS, CDR2 YFSETQ. The CDR3 reads CASSPGTSGPKEADTQYF. In nucleotides, the CDR3 is TGCGCCAGCAGCCCCGGGACTAGCGGGCCCAAAGAAGCAGATACGCAGTATTTT.

About this clone: Other DNA sequences within the sample encode an identical CDR3. The CDR3 nucleotides read TGTGCCAGCAGACAGGGCAGCTCTGGAAACACCATATATTTT. Translating gives CASRQGSSGNTIYF. The chain combines TRBV6-1 with TRBJ1-3, with D possibly being TRBD1 (6 bases). Trimming left V 6 bases short and J 0 bases short, with 9 bases between. The CDR3 spans 14 residues. From germline, CDR1 is MNHNS and CDR2 SASEGT.

This clone was picked up a small number of times. The chain has TRBV9 and TRBJ1-5, with 7 bases that match TRBD1. Trimming cost V 3 bases and J 7 bases; bases outside gene matches: 7. The length of the CDR3 is 14 residues. The germline V gene has CDR1 SGDLS and CDR2 YYNGEE. In DNA, the CDR3 is TGTGCCAGCAGCGCATCGACAGGGAACCAGCCCCAGCATTTT. Encoded protein: CASSASTGNQPQHF.

V gene TRBV28 combines with J gene TRBJ2-1; TRBD2 matches 8 bases. CDR1 MDHEN and CDR2 SYDVKM come from the germline V gene. The ends lost 2 bases at V and 5 bases at J; junction bases unmatched: 2. This CDR3 has 14 residues. The DNA for the CDR3 is TGTGCCAGCAGTTTAACTAGCGGTCACAATGAGCAGTTCTTC. Translation: CASSLTSGHNEQFF.

The V call is TRBV5-4, the J call TRBJ1-5; TRBD1 agrees at 9 bases. After removal of 3 bases from V and 2 bases from J, the junction contained 3 bases not matched to a gene. The CDR3 extends over 15 amino acids. Germline V CDR1 and CDR2: SGHNT, YYREEE (reference sequence). The CDR3: CASSWGTGRNQPQHF. CDR3 bases: TGTGCCAGCAGCTGGGGGACAGGGCGCAATCAGCCCCAGCATTTT.